This is a list of T cell receptor beta chains from one sample in a study of T cell changes during pregnancy in multiple sclerosis. Generated by immunoSEQ multiplex PCR, the TCRdb table keeps only in-frame clones and is missing some. This sample has 80,000 or so clones; just over 90% occur once, and the top ten carry 1.4%. Sequences were derived from peripheral blood, sampled before pregnancy. All receptors come from a female donor with multiple sclerosis, enrolled in a pregnancy study. Both conserved end residues are part of each CDR3. The order of the fields is V gene, D gene, clone size, J gene, CDR3 protein, CDR3 DNA. A D gene is named only where the DNA matches it firmly. Clone size appears in some rows only: once, few, many, or a class for an expanded clone.

TRBV15	TRBD2	.	TRBJ2-4	CATSRSQGTSRNIQYF	TGTGCCACCAGCAGATCCCAGGGGACTAGCAGAAACATTCAGTACTTC
TRBV7-9	TRBD1	.	TRBJ1-2	CASSTGTGLYGYTF	TGTGCCAGCAGCACTGGGACAGGGTTATATGGCTACACCTTC
TRBV27	.	few	TRBJ1-6	CASSYGRVRSPLHF	TGTGCCAGCAGTTATGGGAGAGTACGGTCACCCCTCCACTTT
TRBV30	.	.	TRBJ1-1	CACTFTGSSAFF	TGTGCCTGTACCTTCACAGGGTCGTCGGCTTTCTTT
TRBV5-1	TRBD2	.	TRBJ2-7	CASSSGGGYEQYF	TGCGCCAGCAGCTCCGGGGGGGGCTACGAGCAGTACTTC
TRBV7-3	.	.	TRBJ1-1	CASSSVTGTEAFF	TGTGCCAGCAGCTCCGTCACCGGGACTGAAGCTTTCTTT
TRBV18	.	.	TRBJ2-3	CASSPLSGSSTDTQYF	TGTGCCAGCTCACCACTTTCCGGGTCAAGCACAGATACGCAGTATTTT
TRBV29-1	TRBD1	.	TRBJ2-7	CSVPLDRGIGYEQYF	TGCAGCGTCCCACTGGACAGGGGAATCGGCTACGAGCAGTACTTC
TRBV13	.	.	TRBJ1-5	CASSMEGNQPQHF	TGTGCCAGCAGCATGGAGGGAAATCAGCCCCAGCATTTT
TRBV2	.	.	TRBJ2-7	CAGSRGSGSYEQYF	TGTGCCGGCTCCCGGGGTAGCGGCAGCTACGAGCAGTACTTC
TRBV7-3	.	.	TRBJ2-5	CASSLSGGPYQETQYF	TGTGCCAGCAGCTTAAGCGGCGGGCCGTACCAAGAGACCCAGTACTTC
TRBV13	TRBD1	.	TRBJ2-7	CASSSGQGPYEQYF	TGTGCCAGCAGCTCTGGACAGGGACCCTACGAGCAGTACTTC
TRBV9	.	once	TRBJ2-2	CASSAGGQYTGELFF	TGTGCCAGCAGCGCGGGGGGCCAGTACACCGGGGAGCTGTTTTTT
TRBV2	TRBD2	.	TRBJ2-5	CASSKVLAGKQETQYF	TGTGCCAGCAGTAAAGTACTAGCGGGGAAGCAAGAGACCCAGTACTTC
TRBV6-5	.	.	TRBJ2-7	CASGSPGNEQYF	TGTGCCAGCGGCTCACCCGGGAACGAGCAGTACTTC
TRBV19	TRBD2	few	TRBJ2-1	CASSTFRGGASEQFF	TGTGCCAGTAGTACTTTTCGCGGGGGAGCATCTGAGCAGTTCTTC
TRBV5-1	.	.	TRBJ2-2	CASSGSTNTGELFF	TGCGCCAGCAGCGGTTCTACGAACACCGGGGAGCTGTTTTTT
TRBV9	TRBD1	.	TRBJ1-1	CASSSAGGPRTEAFF	TGTGCCAGCAGCTCCGCAGGGGGCCCGAGGACTGAAGCTTTCTTT
TRBV19	TRBD1	.	TRBJ1-5	CASRMDRSANQPQHF	TGTGCCAGTAGGATGGACAGGTCGGCTAATCAGCCCCAGCATTTT
TRBV5-6	TRBD1	.	TRBJ1-2	CASSLRGQGGFYGYTF	TGTGCCAGCAGCTTAAGGGGACAGGGGGGATTTTATGGCTACACCTTC
TRBV6-1	TRBD1	.	TRBJ2-7	CASSAGQGVYEQYF	TGTGCCAGCAGCGCGGGACAGGGGGTCTACGAGCAGTACTTC
TRBV27	TRBD1	.	TRBJ1-1	CASRTIGGIDTEAFF	TGTGCCAGCAGGACAATAGGGGGCATTGACACTGAAGCTTTCTTT
TRBV6-1	.	.	TRBJ1-6	CASSVEGSGNSPLHF	TGTGCCAGCAGTGTGGAGGGGTCTGGTAATTCACCCCTCCACTTT
TRBV4-1	.	.	TRBJ1-5	CASSQPGQGRNQPQHF	TGCGCCAGCAGCCAACCGGGGCAGGGGCGTAATCAGCCCCAGCATTTT
TRBV9	.	once	TRBJ1-3	CASSSRGTGNTIYF	TGTGCCAGCAGCTCCAGGGGTACTGGAAACACCATATATTTT
TRBV19	.	.	TRBJ2-2	CASSPGTKFTGELFF	TGTGCCAGTAGCCCCGGGACAAAATTCACCGGGGAGCTGTTTTTT
TRBV4-1	TRBD2	.	TRBJ2-7	CASSQEGRTSHNSYEQYF	TGCGCCAGCAGCCAAGAAGGGAGGACTAGTCACAACTCCTACGAGCAGTACTTC
TRBV21-1	.	.	TRBJ2-5	CASSIVMGGLETQYF	TGTGCCAGCAGCATCGTTATGGGAGGTTTGGAGACCCAGTACTTC